This T cell receptor beta chain was sequenced during a study of blood T cell repertoires in COVID-19. About the research overall: Material from acute and convalescent COVID-19 was sourced from the United States, Italy and Spain. T cells, B-cell-depleted T cells, or PBMCs provided the cDNA or gDNA that served as material.

Study processing details: Estimation of nucleated cell counts was performed using reference gene primer amplification. Method: immunoSEQ multiplex PCR; TCRdb's copy keeps in-frame clones and lacks some. V and J calls and clone size are as listed in that table; D and trimming were resolved from the DNA. This table has 250,000 to 300,000 clones, about 82% appearing once. Per the germline V gene, CDR1 is LNHDA and CDR2 is SQIVND (reference sequence). The length of the CDR3 is 13 residues. V was shortened by 6 bases and J by 10 bases, with 15 bases between the two germline ends. Material: peripheral blood. This clonotype was sampled from a man aged 50 or older with active or convalescent COVID-19. The gene calls are TRBV19 and TRBJ1-4; D ambiguous. The CDR3 DNA follows: TGTGCCAGTAGAAATACCCGGGCGGGAAAACTGTTTTTT. Protein sequence: CASRNTRAGKLFF.